What follows describes a single T cell receptor beta chain. These data are taken from a study of blood T cell repertoires in COVID-19. Study-level information: Spain, Italy and the United States supplied samples that represented acute and convalescent COVID-19.

The CDR3 sequence is 14 residues long. CDR1 SGHDT and CDR2 YYEEEE come from the germline V gene. Trimming took 2 bases from V and 4 from J, leaving 9 bases between them. Sequencing used immunoSEQ multiplex PCR; TCRdb keeps in-frame clones, though not all of them. The table has about 62,000 clones, 75% to 90% seen once. This sequence joins TRBV5-6 and TRBJ2-2; D is unclear. The sequenced material came from peripheral blood. The sequence was collected from a woman in her sixties with COVID-19, enrolled during active disease. The CDR3 protein is CASSFVAPTGELFF. The CDR3 nucleotides read TGTGCCAGCAGCTTTGTTGCGCCCACCGGGGAGCTGTTTTTT.